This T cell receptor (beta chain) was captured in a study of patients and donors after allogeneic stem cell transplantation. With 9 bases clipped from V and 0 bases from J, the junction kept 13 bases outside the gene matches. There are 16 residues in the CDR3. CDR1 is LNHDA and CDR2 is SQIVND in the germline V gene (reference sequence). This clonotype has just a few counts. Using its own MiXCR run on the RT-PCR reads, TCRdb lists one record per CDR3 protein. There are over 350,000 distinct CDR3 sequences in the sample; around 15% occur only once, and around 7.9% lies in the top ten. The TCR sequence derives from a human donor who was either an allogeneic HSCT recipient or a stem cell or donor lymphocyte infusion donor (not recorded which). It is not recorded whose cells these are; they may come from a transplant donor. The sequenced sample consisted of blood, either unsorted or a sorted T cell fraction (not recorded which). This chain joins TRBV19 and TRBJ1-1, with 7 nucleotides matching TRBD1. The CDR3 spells CASLKERGRVNTEAFF. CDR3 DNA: TGTGCCAGCCTAAAGGAGAGGGGGCGGGTGAACACTGAAGCTTTCTTT.